The 9 T cell receptor beta chains given below trace back to one sample, sequenced in a study of blood T cells in healthy people across ages. It was with a sample-barcoded 5' primer and a J-beta primer mix that a second PCR of roughly 7 to 12 cycles was run. One entry per CDR3 protein, called by TCRdb with MiXCR from the 5' RACE reads. The table records 550,000 to 650,000 distinct CDR3 sequences, around a quarter of them present only once. A further study also used this sample, focusing on T cells of mothers and their children.

Sequencing was done on a sample of blood. The receptors were sampled from a boy aged 2 to 10 in good health.

This clonotype was counted between two and nine times. The CDR3 loop reads CASSPLTGGSNYGYTF. Written as DNA, the CDR3 is TGCGCCAGCAGCCCACTAACCGGAGGCAGTAACTATGGCTACACCTTC. The V call is TRBV5-1, the J call TRBJ1-2; no clear D gene. CDR1 SGHRS and CDR2 YFSETQ come from the germline V gene. The CDR3 loop spans 16 amino acids. Trimming removed 4 bases from V and 1 base from J, with 17 bases in between.

This clonotype showed up just a few times. This chain joins TRBV7-9 and TRBJ1-4; D is undetermined. Germline loops: CDR1 SEHNR, CDR2 FQNEAQ (reference sequence). The V end lost 5 bases, the J end lost 5 bases, and 9 bases lay between the germline ends. The length of the CDR3 is 13 residues. The CDR3 DNA follows: TGTGCCAGCAGCCGGGATGTAAATGAAAAACTGTTTTTT. As protein: CASSRDVNEKLFF.

This clonotype was counted between two and nine times. The rearrangement links TRBV29-1 to TRBJ2-5; 7 positions match TRBD2. V lost 5 bases, J lost 0 bases, and 3 bases stayed unmatched. The CDR3 sequence is 13 residues long. From germline, CDR1 is SQVTM and CDR2 ANQGSEA. The CDR3 DNA is TGCAGCGTTAGGCGGGGGTACCAAGAGACCCAGTACTTC. Protein: CSVRRGYQETQYF.

The gene calls are TRBV5-5 and TRBJ1-2; possible D gene TRBD1, 5 bases. Germline-derived CDR1 and CDR2 are SGHKS and YYEKEE (reference sequence). This CDR3 region has 12 residues. Trimming left V 2 bases short and J 8 bases short, with 10 bases between. The CDR3 bases are TGTGCCAGCAGCTTAGGGGTGCAAGGCTACACCTTC. Translated: CASSLGVQGYTF.

This rearrangement joins TRBV25-1 to TRBJ2-7; D perhaps matches TRBD2 (6 bases). The germline V and J ends were trimmed by 8 bases and 2 bases, with 13 bases remaining between them. CDR3 length: 13 residues. Germline loops: CDR1 MGHDK, CDR2 SYGVNS. This chain's CDR3 is CASSWGETYEQYF. CDR3 in DNA: TGTGCCAGCTCTTGGGGGGAGACCTACGAGCAGTACTTC.

This clonotype occurred a few times. The rearrangement uses TRBV9 and TRBJ2-5; 8 nucleotides line up with TRBD1. The better agreement between TRBJ2-1 and the DNA end casts doubt on the J call. The length of the CDR3 is 14 residues. Per germline, CDR1 SGDLS and CDR2 YYNGEE. The CDR3 sequence is CASSGTGDYNEQFF. The CDR3 nucleotides read TGTGCCAGCAGTGGGACAGGAGATTACAATGAGCAGTTCTTC.

There are a few counts of this clonotype. The chain couples TRBV10-3 to TRBJ1-5; possibly TRBD1 for D (5 bases). The CDR3 extends over 15 amino acids. Looked up from germline, CDR1 is ENHRY and CDR2 is SYGVKD. V dropped 5 bases and J dropped 2 bases, with 13 bases sitting between them. CDR3 sequence reads: CAISQAQGGNQPQHF. In nucleotides, the CDR3 is TGTGCCATCAGTCAAGCCCAGGGTGGCAATCAGCCCCAGCATTTT.

This clonotype was seen repeatedly, ten times or more. The chain links TRBV7-9 to TRBJ2-5, with D unclear. This CDR3 comprises 13 residues. CDR1 SEHNR and CDR2 FQNEAQ come from the germline V gene (reference sequence). Deletions cut 2 bases from V and 4 bases from J, with 8 bases between. The CDR3 DNA reads as TGTGCCAGCAGCTTAACCAGTGGAGAGACCCAGTACTTC. Encoded protein: CASSLTSGETQYF.

Of note for this clonotype: With a much larger clone just one base away, this may be a read error. Here the CDR3 reads CASSFRGRVNEQFF. CDR3 sequence (DNA): TGTGCCAGCAGTTTTAGAGGGAGAGTCAATGAGCAGTTCTTC. The J gene is TRBJ2-1, the V gene TRBV12-3 or TRBV12-4, with TRBD2 as a possible D gene (5 bases). This CDR3 has 14 residues. V shed 3 bases and J shed 6 bases, with 12 bases lying between them.